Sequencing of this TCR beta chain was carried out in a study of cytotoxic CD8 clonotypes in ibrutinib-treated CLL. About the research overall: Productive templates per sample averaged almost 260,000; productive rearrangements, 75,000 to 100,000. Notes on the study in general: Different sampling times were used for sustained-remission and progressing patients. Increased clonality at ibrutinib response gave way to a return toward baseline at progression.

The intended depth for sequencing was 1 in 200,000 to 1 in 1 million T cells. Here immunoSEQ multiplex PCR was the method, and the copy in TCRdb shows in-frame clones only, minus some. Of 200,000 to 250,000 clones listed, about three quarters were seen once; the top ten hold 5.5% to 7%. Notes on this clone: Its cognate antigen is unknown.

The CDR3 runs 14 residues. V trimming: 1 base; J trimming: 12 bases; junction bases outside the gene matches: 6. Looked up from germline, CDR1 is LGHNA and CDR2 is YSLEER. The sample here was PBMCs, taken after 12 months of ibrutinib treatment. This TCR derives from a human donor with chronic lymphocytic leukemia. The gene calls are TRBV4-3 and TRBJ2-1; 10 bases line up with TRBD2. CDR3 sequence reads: CASSQGLAGARQFF. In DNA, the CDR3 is TGCGCCAGCAGCCAAGGACTAGCGGGCGCCCGGCAGTTCTTC.